These 27 T cell receptor beta chains were sequenced from one sample in a study of blood T cell repertoires in COVID-19. Sequencing was performed with immunoSEQ multiplex PCR; in TCRdb, only in-frame clones are kept and a portion is missing. The sample holds 300,000 to 400,000 clones, more than 85% seen once. Sample: peripheral blood. These receptors were obtained from a human donor in a cohort sampled during active COVID-19.

The chain combines TRBV2 with TRBJ1-1; D is undetermined. The CDR3 totals 13 residues. Trimming removed 6 bases from V and 6 bases from J, with 14 bases in between. Germline V gene lookup returns CDR1 SNHLY and CDR2 FYNNEI. CDR3 loop: CASSARTEAEAFF. The CDR3 nucleotides read TGTGCCAGCAGCGCAAGGACGGAGGCTGAAGCTTTCTTT.

The chain carries TRBV10-3 and TRBJ2-1; 7 positions agree with TRBD1. Germline-derived CDR1 and CDR2 are ENHRY and SYGVKD. With V trimmed by 7 bases and J by 5 bases, 2 bases remained unmatched. The CDR3 runs to 12 residues. This chain's CDR3 is CAINQGDNEQFF. The DNA of the CDR3 is TGTGCCATCAATCAGGGGGACAATGAGCAGTTCTTC.

V and J are TRBV30 and TRBJ1-3; no firm D call. The V gene's germline CDR1 is GTSNPN and CDR2 SVGIG (reference sequence). This CDR3 is 17 amino acids long. The germline V and J ends were trimmed by 3 bases and 1 base, with 19 bases remaining between them. The CDR3 spells CAWRGPWRVRSGNTIYF. CDR3 sequence (DNA): TGTGCCTGGAGAGGCCCCTGGAGGGTTAGGTCTGGAAACACCATATATTTT.

This clone was seen only a few times. The chain employs TRBV5-1 and TRBJ2-6; 7 bases are shared with TRBD1. From germline, CDR1 is SGHRS and CDR2 YFSETQ. There are 17 residues in the CDR3. The ends lost 0 bases at V and 4 bases at J; junction bases unmatched: 7. CDR3 region: CASSLEGQPFGANVLTF. DNA of the CDR3: TGCGCCAGCAGCTTGGAGGGACAGCCTTTCGGGGCCAACGTCCTGACTTTC.

The gene calls are TRBV5-4 and TRBJ1-1, with D possibly TRBD1 on 6 matching bases. V was cut by 0 bases and J by 1 base, with 7 bases left in between. The CDR3 is 14 residues long. Germline CDR1 and CDR2: SGHNT and YYREEE (reference sequence). CDR3 DNA sequence: TGTGCCAGCAGCTTGGGGACAGCGAACACTGAAGCTTTCTTT. It translates to CASSLGTANTEAFF.

This clone appeared a few times. The rearrangement joins TRBV7-9 to TRBJ2-7; perhaps TRBD1 as D (6 bases). Germline-derived CDR1 and CDR2 are SEHNR and FQNEAQ (reference sequence). The CDR3 has 14 residues. V shed 5 bases and J shed 1 base, with 12 bases lying between them. CDR3 in amino acids: CASSPWTASYEQYF. Written as DNA, the CDR3 is TGTGCCAGCAGCCCTTGGACAGCGTCCTACGAGCAGTACTTC.

J is TRBJ1-1 and V is TRBV19; no definite D call. Trimming took 0 bases from V and 6 from J, leaving 14 bases between them. In germline, CDR1 is LNHDA, CDR2 SQIVND (reference sequence). CDR3 length: 15 residues. In nucleotides, the CDR3 is TGTGCCAGTAGTATAGAATCGGTCCCCTTTGCTGAAGCTTTCTTT. Its protein product is CASSIESVPFAEAFF.

V usage is TRBV6-4 and J usage is TRBJ2-1, with a possible D match to TRBD1 (6 bases). CDR1 and CDR2 (germline): MRHNA, SNTAGT. V was pared by 2 bases and J by 2 bases, with 7 bases between. This CDR3 has 14 amino acids. The CDR3, as DNA: TGTGCCAGCAGTGACGGGACACCCTACAATGAGCAGTTCTTC. It encodes CASSDGTPYNEQFF.

This clone appeared a single time. V usage is TRBV19 and J usage is TRBJ1-3, with D possibly TRBD1 on 5 matching bases. The V end lost 6 bases, the J end lost 0 bases, and 12 bases lay between the germline ends. The CDR3 has 15 residues. Germline assignment: CDR1 LNHDA and CDR2 SQIVND (reference sequence). The CDR3 protein is CASSRGRASGNTIYF. CDR3 coding DNA: TGTGCCAGTAGCCGTGGCAGGGCCTCTGGAAACACCATATATTTT.

CDR3 in DNA: TGTGCCAGCAGCTTGGAGCTAGCGGAAATAGAGACCCAGTACTTC. Its translation: CASSLELAEIETQYF. This chain joins TRBV5-4 and TRBJ2-5; the match to TRBD2 covers 7 bases. The V gene's germline CDR1 is SGHNT and CDR2 YYREEE (reference sequence). V was clipped by 0 bases and J by 4 bases; unmatched bases: 6. The CDR3 length is 15 residues.

Only a few counts were recorded for this clone. The chain links TRBV15 to TRBJ2-7; 12 nucleotides match TRBD2. The J segment lost 3 bases and the V segment lost 4 bases, leaving 4 bases of the junction unmatched. This CDR3 has 15 amino acids. The germline CDR1 and CDR2 sequences are LNHNV and YYDKDF (reference sequence). The CDR3 reads CATSTGLAGNYEQYF. CDR3 in DNA: TGTGCCACCAGCACCGGACTAGCGGGAAACTACGAGCAGTACTTC.

The chain has TRBV5-4 and TRBJ2-1, with 8 bases fitting TRBD2. Unmatched junction bases numbered 7, after V lost 1 base and J lost 10 bases. CDR3 length: 14 residues. CDR1 and CDR2 from the germline V gene are SGHNT and YYREEE (reference sequence). The CDR3: CASSLREGRREQFF. The CDR3 DNA sequence: TGTGCCAGCAGCTTGCGGGAGGGTCGTCGGGAGCAGTTCTTC.

The V and J genes are TRBV7-3 and TRBJ2-1, with D maybe TRBD2 (6 bases). The V gene lost 2 bases and the J gene lost 2 bases, with 13 bases spanning the gap. The CDR3 totals 16 residues. CDR1 and CDR2 from the germline V gene are SGHTA and FQGTGA. As DNA, the CDR3 is TGTGCCAGCAGCTTAGTTGGACGCGGGACCTACAATGAGCAGTTCTTC. Residues: CASSLVGRGTYNEQFF.

This chain uses TRBV4-1 with TRBJ2-3; 10 bases are a match to TRBD1. V lost 3 bases and J lost 6; bases outside the gene matches: 21. The CDR3 consists of 20 residues. In germline, CDR1 is MGHRA, CDR2 YSYEKL. The CDR3 reads CASSHPGRTLTGGNRDTQYF. CDR3 coding DNA: TGCGCCAGCAGCCACCCCGGAAGAACTCTGACAGGGGGCAATCGGGATACGCAGTATTTT.

J is TRBJ1-2 and V is TRBV28; D may be TRBD1 (5 bases). Germline CDR1 MDHEN, CDR2 SYDVKM. The CDR3 loop spans 12 amino acids. V gave up 2 bases and J gave up 5 bases, with 6 bases separating them. CDR3 in DNA: TGTGCCAGCAGTTTACAGGGATATGGCTACACCTTC. Its translation: CASSLQGYGYTF.

This clone was detected only once. The CDR3 here is CASSYQATGRRFSGNTIYF. The CDR3 DNA is TGCGCCAGCAGCTACCAGGCGACAGGGCGTCGATTCTCTGGAAACACCATATATTTT. J is TRBJ1-3 and V is TRBV5-1; TRBD1 aligns across 7 bases. From germline, CDR1 is SGHRS and CDR2 YFSETQ. This CDR3 contains 19 residues. V dropped 3 bases and J dropped 0; count of bases not matched to a gene: 15.

The gene calls are TRBV7-9 and TRBJ2-5; TRBD2 is a possible D gene (5 bases). The CDR3 extends over 14 amino acids. CDR1 is SEHNR, CDR2 FQNEAQ, per germline (reference sequence). V lost 5 bases and J 1 base, leaving 11 bases between the germline ends. Here the CDR3 reads CASSDRGSQETQYF. The CDR3 bases are TGTGCCAGCAGCGATCGTGGGAGCCAAGAGACCCAGTACTTC.

Regarding this clone: A read error may produce the germline difference seen at one junction end. CDR3 residues: CASSQQGTGITGELFF. The CDR3 DNA reads TGTGCTAGCAGCCAACAAGGGACAGGGATCACCGGGGAGCTGTTTTTT. The chain couples TRBV7-7 to TRBJ2-2; TRBD1 matches at 9 bases. Germline V lookup: CDR1 SSHAT, CDR2 FNYEAQ (reference sequence). There are 16 residues in the CDR3.

This sequence joins TRBV20-1 and TRBJ2-7; TRBD2 matches at 12 bases. The length of the CDR3 is 15 residues. Germline values: CDR1 DFQATT, CDR2 SNEGSKA (reference sequence). J lost 1 base, V lost 3 bases, and 4 bases had no gene match. The CDR3 is CSASLAGGRSYEQYF. In DNA form, the CDR3 reads TGCAGTGCTAGTCTAGCGGGGGGGAGGTCCTACGAGCAGTACTTC.

This rearrangement joins TRBV12-3 or TRBV12-4 to TRBJ1-1; D remains unclear. The CDR3 runs to 12 residues. The V and J ends lost 4 bases and 4 bases respectively, with 7 bases between them. The CDR3 is CASSWAGTEAFF. The CDR3 DNA sequence: TGTGCCAGCAGTTGGGCAGGCACTGAAGCTTTCTTT.

The V call is TRBV28, the J call TRBJ1-1; D is uncertain. This CDR3 has 13 amino acids. Germline lookup yields CDR1 MDHEN and CDR2 SYDVKM. Trimming cost V 6 bases and J 6 bases, with 14 bases left between them. CDR3 sequence reads: CASSPVERSEAFF. The CDR3 coding sequence is TGTGCCAGCAGCCCCGTAGAGAGGTCTGAAGCTTTCTTT.

The table lists this clone with a count of one. The V gene is TRBV18, the J gene TRBJ2-3; 14 nucleotides agree with TRBD2. The CDR3 length is 19 residues. V shed 3 bases, J shed 2 bases, and the junction held 10 bases outside the gene matches. Germline lookup yields CDR1 KGHSH and CDR2 LQKENI. The CDR3 reads CASSPFQGTSGSSTDTQYF. DNA of the CDR3: TGTGCCAGCTCACCGTTCCAGGGGACTAGCGGGAGCTCCACAGATACGCAGTATTTT. The full variable domain, its missing parts supplied by reference TRBV18 and TRBJ2-3, is NAGVMQNPRHLVRRRGQEARLRCSPMKGHSHVYWYRQLPEEGLKFMVYLQKENIIDESGMPKERFSAEFPKEGPSILRIQQVVRGDSAAYFCASSPFQGTSGSSTDTQYFGPGTRLTVL.

The genes are TRBV9 and TRBJ2-1, with 7 bases fitting TRBD2. The V and J ends lost 0 bases and 4 bases, in that order; junction bases with no gene match: 7. CDR1 and CDR2 from the germline V gene are SGDLS and YYNGEE. The CDR3 has 16 amino acids. The CDR3 is CASSVASEGLYNEQFF. The CDR3 coding sequence is TGTGCCAGCAGCGTAGCTTCCGAGGGACTATACAATGAGCAGTTCTTC.

This clone has a single count. The V and J genes are TRBV18 and TRBJ1-1; 8 bases are shared with TRBD1. Germline V gene sequence: CDR1 KGHSH, CDR2 LQKENI. The CDR3 loop spans 16 amino acids. The ends lost 6 bases at V and 5 bases at J; junction bases unmatched: 14. For the CDR3, the DNA is TGTGCCAGCTCTCCTAGCCCGGACAGGGTCTTGACTGAAGCTTTCTTT. Its translation: CASSPSPDRVLTEAFF.

This clone was detected once. The chain joins TRBV28 to TRBJ2-3; D uncertain. Germline CDR1 reads MDHEN; CDR2 reads SYDVKM. CDR3 length: 12 amino acids. V was shortened by 6 bases and J by 3 bases, with 7 bases between the two germline ends. CDR3 region: CASSYQTDTQYF. The CDR3 region has the DNA TGTGCCAGCAGCTATCAAACAGATACGCAGTATTTT. The full variable domain, in which reference TRBV28 and TRBJ2-3 provide the parts outside the CDR3, is DVKVTQSSRYLVKRTGEKVFLECVQDMDHENMFWYRQDPGLGLRLIYFSYDVKMKEKGDIPEGYSVSREKKERFSLILESASTNQTSMYLCASSYQTDTQYFGPGTRLTVL.

V and J are TRBV5-1 and TRBJ2-3, with 10 positions matching TRBD2. The ends lost 4 bases at V and 6 bases at J; junction bases unmatched: 8. The germline CDR1 and CDR2 sequences are SGHRS and YFSETQ. This CDR3 contains 15 residues. The CDR3 coding sequence is TGCGCCAGCAGCCTAGCGGGAGTGCGTACGGATACGCAGTATTTT. Its translation: CASSLAGVRTDTQYF. The whole variable domain, filled in from reference TRBV5-1 and TRBJ2-3, reads KAGVTQTPRYLIKTRGQQVTLSCSPISGHRSVSWYQQTPGQGLQFLFEYFSETQRNKGNFPGRFSGRQFSNSRSEMNVSTLELGDSALYLCASSLAGVRTDTQYFGPGTRLTVL.

This chain joins TRBV4-1 and TRBJ2-2, with 8 positions matching TRBD2. After removal of 1 base from V and 7 bases from J, the junction contained 8 bases not matched to a gene. The germline V gene encodes CDR1 MGHRA and CDR2 YSYEKL. The CDR3 is 16 amino acids. The CDR3, as DNA: TGCGCCAGCAGCCAAGTTTACGGGAGGGGGGACGGGGAGCTGTTTTTT. The encoded protein is CASSQVYGRGDGELFF.